Below are 21 T cell receptor beta chains sequenced from a single sample in a study of cytomegalovirus exposure and HLA in healthy donors. The PCR employed 60 Vbeta primers together with 13 Jbeta primers. TCRdb keeps only in-frame clones here, not all; method: immunoSEQ multiplex PCR. The repertoire holds 95,000 to 150,000 clones, with approximately 81% as singletons. Sequencing was carried out using PBMCs. These receptors originate from a man between 18 and 35 years old in good health and CMV-seropositive.

CDR3 region: CASSPGTGALNTEAFF. The CDR3 coding sequence is TGTGCCAGCTCACCCGGGACAGGGGCTCTGAACACTGAAGCTTTCTTT. The rearrangement joins TRBV18 to TRBJ1-1; 10 nucleotides agree with TRBD1. V gave up 3 bases and J gave up 0 bases; unmatched junction bases: 4. The CDR3 is 16 residues long. Germline CDR1 reads KGHSH; CDR2 reads LQKENI.

The chain combines TRBV19 with TRBJ1-5; maybe TRBD1 (5 bases). V was pared by 4 bases and J by 2 bases, with 12 bases between. The CDR3 covers 15 residues. CDR1 LNHDA and CDR2 SQIVND come from the germline V gene (reference sequence). DNA of the CDR3: TGTGCCAGTAGTAGGGACTACAAACGCAATCAGCCCCAGCATTTT. Protein product: CASSRDYKRNQPQHF.

The chain uses TRBV7-2 and TRBJ2-3; 7 bases align to TRBD2. CDR1 is SGHTA and CDR2 is FQGNSA in the germline V gene. The CDR3 length is 15 residues. V lost 2 bases, J lost 1 base, and 3 bases stayed unmatched. CDR3 in amino acids: CASSLMAGGTDTQYF. CDR3 nucleotides: TGTGCCAGCAGCTTAATGGCGGGAGGCACAGATACGCAGTATTTT.

This clone has only a few counts. This chain links TRBV9 with TRBJ1-2; D remains ambiguous. Germline CDR1 and CDR2: SGDLS and YYNGEE. V lost 3 bases to trimming and J lost 7 bases, with 13 bases between them. This CDR3 spans 13 amino acids. The CDR3 reads CASSGLIKSGYTF. CDR3 nucleotide sequence: TGTGCCAGCAGCGGATTGATAAAGAGTGGCTACACCTTC.

The chain couples TRBV18 to TRBJ1-2; D possibly corresponds to TRBD1 (5 bases). Germline V CDR1 and CDR2: KGHSH, LQKENI. The CDR3 length is 15 residues. V lost 6 bases to trimming and J lost 4 bases, with 18 bases between them. The CDR3 reads CASSPAQGSGYGYTF. The CDR3 bases are TGTGCCAGCTCCCCAGCGCAGGGTAGCGGCTATGGCTACACCTTC.

V gene TRBV7-2 combines with J gene TRBJ1-1; 7 bases agree with TRBD1. Unmatched junction bases numbered 2, after V lost 3 bases and J lost 1 base. CDR1 and CDR2 (germline): SGHTA, FQGNSA. The CDR3 runs 14 residues. CDR3 sequence reads: CASSLGQTNTEAFF. The CDR3 DNA follows: TGTGCCAGCAGCTTGGGACAGACGAACACTGAAGCTTTCTTT. Using reference TRBV7-2 and TRBJ1-1 for the parts outside the CDR3, the full variable domain is GAGVSQSPSNKVTEKGKDVELRCDPISGHTALYWYRQSLGQGLEFLIYFQGNSAPDKSGLPSDRFSAERTGGSVSTLTIQRTQQEDSAVYLCASSLGQTNTEAFFGQGTRLTVV.

The gene calls are TRBV10-2 and TRBJ1-1, with 11 bases aligning to TRBD1. CDR3 length: 14 residues. V shed 8 bases, J shed 7 bases, and the junction held 9 bases outside the gene matches. In germline, CDR1 is WSHSY, CDR2 SAAADI. CDR3: CASQKGQGGYEAFF. CDR3 DNA: TGCGCCAGCCAAAAGGGACAGGGGGGCTATGAAGCTTTCTTT.

V usage is TRBV5-4 and J usage is TRBJ2-1, with TRBD2 identical over 7 bases. The CDR3 has 15 amino acids. The germline gives CDR1 SGHNT, CDR2 YYREEE (reference sequence). J was trimmed by 7 bases and V by 0 bases; bases with no gene match: 7. CDR3 loop: CASSLGAGEGNEQFF. DNA for the CDR3: TGTGCCAGCAGCTTGGGTGCGGGAGAAGGTAATGAGCAGTTCTTC.

V gene TRBV4-3 combines with J gene TRBJ1-2; a possible D gene is TRBD1 (5 bases). The germline V gene has CDR1 LGHNA and CDR2 YSLEER. Trimming removed 1 base at V and 0 bases at J, with 12 bases between. The CDR3 is 16 amino acids. The chain's CDR3 is CASSQGLGTANYGYTF. CDR3 nucleotide sequence: TGCGCCAGCAGCCAAGGATTGGGGACTGCTAACTATGGCTACACCTTC.

The table lists this clone with a count of one. The J gene is TRBJ2-2, the V gene TRBV5-6; 7 bases match TRBD2. Trimming removed 4 bases from V and 4 bases from J; junction bases left unmatched: 7. CDR3 size: 15 residues. Germline-derived CDR1 and CDR2 are SGHDT and YYEEEE. CDR3 protein: CASSRWGRGTGELFF. The DNA for the CDR3 is TGTGCCAGCAGCCGGTGGGGGAGGGGCACCGGGGAGCTGTTTTTT.

This chain links TRBV5-1 with TRBJ1-4; the match to TRBD1 covers 9 bases. Germline assignment: CDR1 SGHRS and CDR2 YFSETQ. Germline trimming cut 3 bases from V and 0 bases from J; bases unmatched to any gene: 12. This CDR3 contains 19 residues. Here the CDR3 DNA reads TGCGCCAGCAGCTGGAACCTACAGGACAGGGGCGCAACTAATGAAAAACTGTTTTTT. As protein: CASSWNLQDRGATNEKLFF.

Written as DNA, the CDR3 is TGTGCCAGCAGCTTAAATGACAGAGTCCAAGAGACCCAGTACTTC. It encodes CASSLNDRVQETQYF. This chain connects TRBV7-7 to TRBJ2-5; maybe TRBD1 (5 bases). The V gene's germline CDR1 is SSHAT and CDR2 FNYEAQ (reference sequence). The V and J ends lost 2 bases and 1 base respectively, with 11 bases between them. The CDR3 runs 15 residues.

The chain combines TRBV6-1 with TRBJ1-5, with D unclear. Deletions cut 3 bases from V and 6 bases from J, with 15 bases between. The CDR3 consists of 15 residues. Per the germline V gene, CDR1 is MNHNS and CDR2 is SASEGT. The CDR3 loop is CASSESLAIGQPQHF. DNA for the CDR3: TGTGCCAGCAGTGAGTCATTAGCAATCGGTCAGCCCCAGCATTTT.

The sample holds one count of this clone. This chain joins TRBV5-6 and TRBJ2-7; 9 bases map to TRBD1. CDR1 is SGHDT, CDR2 YYEEEE, per germline. Trimming took 3 bases from V and 6 from J; bases not matched to a gene: 7. The CDR3 loop spans 14 amino acids. The CDR3 DNA follows: TGTGCCAGCAGCTGGGGACAGGGAACCGTCGAGCAGTACTTC. It translates to CASSWGQGTVEQYF.

The J gene is TRBJ1-2, the V gene TRBV14; TRBD1 agrees at 7 bases. The V and J ends lost 4 bases and 0 bases, in that order; junction bases with no gene match: 14. CDR3 length equals 18 residues. The germline V gene encodes CDR1 SGHDN and CDR2 FVKESK. Here the CDR3 DNA reads TGTGCCAGCAGCCTACGACAGGGCAGTTATCCCTCTAACTATGGCTACACCTTC. Translated, it gives CASSLRQGSYPSNYGYTF.

The rearrangement joins TRBV5-6 to TRBJ2-3; TRBD2 aligns across 10 bases. The CDR3 has 15 amino acids. Per the germline V gene, CDR1 is SGHDT and CDR2 is YYEEEE. The V segment lost 4 bases and the J segment 3 bases; nucleotides outside the gene matches: 5. CDR3 nucleotide sequence: TGTGCCAGCAGCCGAAGGACTAGCGGTACAGATACGCAGTATTTT. Encoded protein: CASSRRTSGTDTQYF.

This chain uses TRBV6-6 with TRBJ1-3, with a tentative D call TRBD1 (6 bases). Looked up from germline, CDR1 is MNHNY and CDR2 is SVGAGI (reference sequence). The CDR3 is made up of 16 amino acids. Trimming pared 6 bases from V and 4 bases from J, leaving 19 bases between. The CDR3 loop is CASRAKGGEGGNTIYF. The CDR3 region has the DNA TGTGCCAGCAGGGCTAAAGGGGGAGAAGGCGGAAACACCATATATTTT.

The chain couples TRBV4-3 to TRBJ2-7; TRBD1 matches at 9 bases. V trimming: 1 base; J trimming: 4 bases; junction bases outside the gene matches: 8. The CDR3 contains 16 residues. Germline CDR1 LGHNA, CDR2 YSLEER. The CDR3 region is CASSQGTGTGNYEQYF. Written as DNA, the CDR3 is TGCGCCAGCAGCCAAGGAACCGGGACAGGGAATTACGAGCAGTACTTC.

This chain links TRBV7-2 with TRBJ2-3; D unresolved. Germline V CDR1 and CDR2: SGHTA, FQGNSA. The CDR3 covers 13 residues. The ends were cut back, 2 bases at V and 6 bases at J, with 9 bases in the middle. The CDR3 DNA follows: TGTGCCAGCAGCTTAAGTAGTCGGGATACGCAGTATTTT. Translating gives CASSLSSRDTQYF. The entire variable domain, with the rest obtained from reference TRBV7-2 and TRBJ2-3, is as follows: GAGVSQSPSNKVTEKGKDVELRCDPISGHTALYWYRQSLGQGLEFLIYFQGNSAPDKSGLPSDRFSAERTGGSVSTLTIQRTQQEDSAVYLCASSLSSRDTQYFGPGTRLTVL.

The table lists this clone with a few counts. V is TRBV27 and J is TRBJ2-1, with TRBD2 matching 11 bases. This CDR3 has 21 residues. Germline assignment: CDR1 MNHEY and CDR2 SMNVEV (reference sequence). V shed 4 bases and J 7 bases; nucleotides not matched to a gene: 24. In nucleotides, the CDR3 is TGTGCCAGCAGTTCCGGATTACCCTCGGTAGCGGGAGGGCCAAAGGCGAATGAGCAGTTCTTC. This gives the protein CASSSGLPSVAGGPKANEQFF.

The rearrangement links TRBV2 to TRBJ2-3, with D perhaps TRBD2 (7 bases). Per the germline V gene, CDR1 is SNHLY and CDR2 is FYNNEI. The CDR3 contains 18 residues. The V end was cut by 8 bases, the J end by 0 bases, with 24 bases between. The CDR3 loop is CASLPPLFRGASTDTQYF. The CDR3 nucleotides read TGTGCCAGCTTACCGCCCCTATTTCGGGGGGCCAGCACAGATACGCAGTATTTT.